The next 32 T cell receptor beta chains were all read from a single sample in a study of T cell responses to AZD1222 COVID-19 vaccine. The repertoire was sequenced with immunoSEQ multiplex PCR; TCRdb's copy has only in-frame clones and lacks some. The sample lists about 48,000 clones, approximately 86% seen once, with roughly 6.4% in the top ten. The starting material was peripheral blood, obtained 28 days after the second AZD1222 dose. The receptors were sampled from an adult who received the AZD1222 COVID-19 vaccine.

The chain is built from TRBV5-4 and TRBJ2-7; possibly TRBD1 for D (6 bases). V was pared by 3 bases and J by 0 bases, with 16 bases between. Looked up from germline, CDR1 is SGHNT and CDR2 is YYREEE (reference sequence). The CDR3 contains 16 residues. CDR3 sequence reads: CASSSSNRDTSYEQYF. CDR3 nucleotide sequence: TGTGCCAGCAGCTCCTCCAACCGGGACACCTCCTACGAGCAGTACTTC.

The chain carries TRBV27 and TRBJ2-1; D could derive from TRBD1 or TRBD2 (5 bases each). Looked up from germline, CDR1 is MNHEY and CDR2 is SMNVEV (reference sequence). V dropped 4 bases and J dropped 2 bases, with 12 bases sitting between them. CDR3 length: 15 amino acids. CDR3 amino acids: CASSSARETYNEQFF. The CDR3 DNA reads as TGTGCCAGCAGTTCCGCCAGGGAGACCTACAATGAGCAGTTCTTC.

The rearrangement joins TRBV10-3 to TRBJ2-7; 10 bases are a match to TRBD2. CDR1 and CDR2 from the germline V gene are ENHRY and SYGVKD. CDR3 size: 13 residues. V was pared by 5 bases and J by 2 bases, with 0 bases of the junction left unmatched. CDR3 in amino acids: CAISSGRAYEQYF. The CDR3 DNA is TGTGCCATCAGTAGCGGGAGGGCCTACGAGCAGTACTTC.

This chain's CDR3 is CASSHARRQGPYNEQFF. The CDR3 DNA sequence: TGCGCCAGCAGTCATGCCCGGCGACAGGGACCCTACAATGAGCAGTTCTTC. This rearrangement joins TRBV23-1 to TRBJ2-1; 7 nucleotides agree with TRBD1. TRBV23-1 falls under the ORF class, with uncertain function. The junction had 10 bases not matched to a gene; V was cut back by 3 bases and J by 2 bases. The length of the CDR3 is 17 residues.

The genes are TRBV3-1 (or the pseudogene TRBV3-2) and TRBJ2-7; 9 bases match TRBD1. Per germline, CDR1 LGHDT and CDR2 YNNKEL (reference sequence). The CDR3 totals 15 residues. V lost 6 bases, J lost 6 bases, and 12 bases stayed unmatched. The CDR3 here is CASSFPGQGAPEQYF. The CDR3 coding sequence is TGTGCCAGCAGTTTCCCGGGACAGGGTGCCCCCGAGCAGTACTTC.

The rearrangement joins TRBV6-4 to TRBJ1-6; TRBD1 is a possible D gene (6 bases). The CDR3 has 13 amino acids. The V end lost 6 bases, the J end lost 13 bases, and 16 bases lay between the germline ends. The germline CDR1 and CDR2 sequences are MRHNA and SNTAGT. The CDR3 region is CASSADSQSPLHF. The CDR3 DNA follows: TGTGCCAGCAGCGCGGACAGCCAATCTCCCCTCCACTTT.

In its sample, this clone was seen once. The chain carries TRBV3-1 (or the pseudogene TRBV3-2) and TRBJ1-1; 7 bases line up with TRBD1. This CDR3 is built from 13 residues. V lost 2 bases to trimming and J lost 8 bases; unmatched junction nucleotides: 5. CDR1 is LGHDT, CDR2 YNNKEL, per germline (reference sequence). The CDR3 DNA sequence: TGTGCCAGCAGCCAAACAGGGGAAAGGGAAGCTTTCTTT. Its translation: CASSQTGEREAFF.

The chain couples TRBV10-3 to TRBJ2-7, with TRBD2 matching 11 bases. V was pared by 5 bases and J by 9 bases, with 12 bases of the junction left unmatched. This CDR3 is 15 amino acids long. CDR1 is ENHRY, CDR2 SYGVKD, per germline. The CDR3 reads CAISKLAGEIFGQYF. CDR3 nucleotides: TGTGCCATCAGTAAACTAGCGGGAGAAATATTCGGGCAGTACTTC.

The chain links TRBV9 to TRBJ2-5, with 7 bases fitting TRBD2. This CDR3 comprises 16 residues. V gave up 0 bases and J gave up 5 bases; unmatched junction bases: 10. Per the germline V gene, CDR1 is SGDLS and CDR2 is YYNGEE. CDR3 nucleotide sequence: TGTGCCAGCAGCGTAGTAGGGGCGGGAGCTCGGGAGACCCAGTACTTC. Translation: CASSVVGAGARETQYF.

The V and J genes are TRBV5-4 and TRBJ1-2; D is possibly TRBD1 (6 bases). V lost 2 bases, J lost 0 bases, and 14 bases lay in between. The CDR3 has 16 amino acids. Germline values: CDR1 SGHNT, CDR2 YYREEE (reference sequence). The CDR3 is CASSFNQGRANYGYTF. In nucleotides, the CDR3 is TGTGCCAGCAGCTTCAACCAGGGGCGAGCTAACTATGGCTACACCTTC.

The chain couples TRBV11-2 to TRBJ2-7; tentatively, D is TRBD1 (5 bases). The CDR3 loop spans 15 amino acids. Trimming left V 1 base short and J 0 bases short, with 10 bases between. The V gene's germline CDR1 is SGHAT and CDR2 FQNNGV. CDR3: CASSLGQWSSYEQYF. The CDR3 DNA reads TGTGCCAGCAGCTTAGGACAGTGGAGCTCCTACGAGCAGTACTTC.

V and J are TRBV3-1 (or the pseudogene TRBV3-2) and TRBJ2-1; D not resolved. The CDR3 spans 15 residues. Trimming stripped 0 bases from V and 0 bases from J, with 6 bases between. CDR1 is LGHDT and CDR2 is YNNKEL in the germline V gene (reference sequence). The CDR3 coding sequence is TGTGCCAGCAGCCAAGACGGCAGCTCCTACAATGAGCAGTTCTTC. It specifies CASSQDGSSYNEQFF.

V usage is TRBV4-3 and J usage is TRBJ1-2, with a possible D match to TRBD1 (5 bases). The CDR3 has 16 residues. V shed 2 bases and J shed 7 bases, with 20 bases lying between them. Germline CDR1 LGHNA, CDR2 YSLEER. The DNA for the CDR3 is TGCGCCAGCAGCCAAAGAGCAGGGTTTCGTAGCTCTGGCTACACCTTC. It yields the protein CASSQRAGFRSSGYTF.

The rearrangement uses TRBV28 and TRBJ2-1, with TRBD2 matching over 8 bases. CDR1 and CDR2 from the germline V gene are MDHEN and SYDVKM. The CDR3 spans 18 residues. V trimming: 5 bases; J trimming: 0 bases; junction bases outside the gene matches: 12. Written as DNA, the CDR3 is TGTGCCAGCAGTCCCCCAGGCGGCGGGAGGAGCTCCTACAATGAGCAGTTCTTC. Translation gives CASSPPGGGRSSYNEQFF.

The chain joins TRBV5-1 to TRBJ2-7; 7 positions agree with TRBD1. The CDR3 is 16 amino acids. Trimming at V came to 0 bases and at J to 1 base, leaving 7 bases not matched to a gene. Germline-derived CDR1 and CDR2 are SGHRS and YFSETQ. The CDR3 sequence: CASSLDPSGQSYEQYF. CDR3 nucleotides: TGCGCCAGCAGCTTGGACCCTTCGGGACAGTCCTACGAGCAGTACTTC.

The rearrangement joins TRBV7-9 to TRBJ1-1; the D is unclear. Germline V gives CDR1 SEHNR, CDR2 FQNEAQ (reference sequence). The CDR3 has 13 residues. The V gene lost 7 bases and the J gene lost 1 base, with 10 bases spanning the gap. The CDR3 region has the DNA TGTGCCAGCACCCAGGCCGGGAACACTGAAGCTTTCTTT. It yields the protein CASTQAGNTEAFF.

The J gene is TRBJ2-5, the V gene TRBV28; TRBD1 matches at 8 bases. Trimming at V came to 5 bases and at J to 0 bases, leaving 2 bases not matched to a gene. CDR3 length equals 14 residues. Germline loops: CDR1 MDHEN, CDR2 SYDVKM. The CDR3 is CASSRTGNQETQYF. CDR3 bases: TGTGCCAGCAGTAGGACAGGGAACCAAGAGACCCAGTACTTC.

The chain joins TRBV29-1 to TRBJ2-7, with D possibly being TRBD1 (7 bases). The V gene lost 3 bases and the J gene lost 5 bases, with 20 bases spanning the gap. Germline V CDR1 and CDR2: SQVTM, ANQGSEA. The CDR3 is 15 residues long. As DNA, the CDR3 is TGCAGCGTTGAGGGCGGGGCAGGGGGAGCCGACGAGCAGTACTTC. It translates to CSVEGGAGGADEQYF.

This chain joins TRBV27 and TRBJ2-2; TRBD2 matches 9 bases. This CDR3 contains 17 residues. Germline V gene data show CDR1 as MNHEY and CDR2 as SMNVEV (reference sequence). Trimming cost V 7 bases and J 4 bases; bases outside gene matches: 13. DNA of the CDR3: TGTGCCAGCAAAGGTTTGACTAGCGGAGATATCACCGGGGAGCTGTTTTTT. This encodes CASKGLTSGDITGELFF.

To note about this clone: The limits of the CDR3 on the DNA are not certain, so only TCRdb's listed CDR3 is given. The chain combines TRBV2 with TRBJ2-7; TRBD1 is the table's D call and was not checked against the DNA. Germline-derived CDR1 and CDR2 are SNHLY and FYNNEI. The CDR3 totals 12 residues, both ends included. CDR3 protein: CASSEVWGQGNF.

V is TRBV6-5 and J is TRBJ2-7; TRBD1 is a possible D gene (5 bases). This CDR3 spans 15 amino acids. Trimming shortened V by 0 bases and J by 2 bases, and 11 bases separated the two germline ends. The V gene's germline CDR1 is MNHEY and CDR2 SVGAGI. Here the CDR3 reads CASSYSLQGPYEQYF. In nucleotides, the CDR3 is TGTGCCAGCAGTTACTCGTTGCAGGGCCCCTACGAGCAGTACTTC.

This chain joins TRBV9 and TRBJ2-6, with 9 bases fitting TRBD1. This CDR3 comprises 16 residues. Unmatched junction bases numbered 8, after V lost 6 bases and J lost 4 bases. Looked up from germline, CDR1 is SGDLS and CDR2 is YYNGEE. The CDR3, as DNA: TGTGCCAGCACGGGGGGACAGGGAATAGGGGCCAACGTCCTGACTTTC. It yields the protein CASTGGQGIGANVLTF. The entire variable domain, with the rest obtained from reference TRBV9 and TRBJ2-6, is as follows: DSGVTQTPKHLITATGQRVTLRCSPRSGDLSVYWYQQSLDQGLQFLIQYYNGEERAKGNILERFSAQQFPDLHSELNLSSLELGDSALYFCASTGGQGIGANVLTFGAGSRLTVL.

The chain couples TRBV11-2 to TRBJ2-2; unclear D gene. From germline, CDR1 is SGHAT and CDR2 FQNNGV. V was shortened by 1 base and J by 5 bases, with 8 bases between the two germline ends. The CDR3 sequence is 14 residues long. CDR3 sequence reads: CASSLALGTGELFF. The DNA of the CDR3 is TGTGCCAGCAGCTTAGCCCTAGGAACCGGGGAGCTGTTTTTT.

As DNA, the CDR3 is TGTGCCAGCAGCTTTAACCAGGGGGAAAGGGGCTACACCTTC. Amino acid sequence: CASSFNQGERGYTF. The chain carries TRBV7-2 and TRBJ1-2, with 7 bases aligning to TRBD1. J lost 8 bases, V lost 3 bases, and 9 bases had no gene match. This CDR3 has 14 residues. Germline CDR1 reads SGHTA; CDR2 reads FQGNSA.

The chain couples TRBV19 to TRBJ2-1, with D maybe TRBD2 (5 bases). The germline gives CDR1 LNHDA, CDR2 SQIVND (reference sequence). Deletions cut 3 bases from V and 3 bases from J, with 18 bases between. CDR3 length: 17 amino acids. Here the CDR3 DNA reads TGTGCCAGTAGTATTGCGCGACGTTTTCGGGACTACAATGAGCAGTTCTTC. It is translated as CASSIARRFRDYNEQFF.

The rearrangement joins TRBV7-2 to TRBJ2-5, with 13 positions matching TRBD2. Trimming at V came to 5 bases and at J to 5 bases, leaving 8 bases not matched to a gene. The germline V gene encodes CDR1 SGHTA and CDR2 FQGNSA. The CDR3 consists of 16 residues. CDR3 protein: CASSPTSGRALETQYF. DNA for the CDR3: TGTGCCAGCAGCCCCACTAGCGGGAGGGCCCTGGAGACCCAGTACTTC.

The chain combines TRBV9 with TRBJ2-3, with 14 bases aligning to TRBD2. V lost 3 bases, J lost 7 bases, and 4 bases stayed unmatched. CDR1 is SGDLS, CDR2 YYNGEE, per germline. This CDR3 is built from 15 residues. The CDR3 region has the DNA TGTGCCAGCAGCGCTAGACTAGCGGGAGGGTATACGCAGTATTTT. As protein: CASSARLAGGYTQYF.

J is TRBJ2-2 and V is TRBV14, with D possibly TRBD1 on 5 matching bases. Trimming stripped 4 bases from V and 5 bases from J, with 8 bases between. The CDR3 totals 13 residues. Germline V CDR1 and CDR2: SGHDN, FVKESK. Written as DNA, the CDR3 is TGTGCCAGCAGCCCCAGGGTGACCGGGGAGCTGTTTTTT. Translated: CASSPRVTGELFF.

The rearrangement links TRBV29-1 to TRBJ2-1; no reliable D call. The CDR3 covers 11 residues. Germline assignment: CDR1 SQVTM and CDR2 ANQGSEA. Trimming removed 4 bases at V and 2 bases at J, with 3 bases between. CDR3 sequence (DNA): TGCAGCGTTGGAACCTACAATGAGCAGTTCTTC. Its protein is CSVGTYNEQFF.

The chain has TRBV19 and TRBJ1-2; D call uncertain. CDR1 is LNHDA and CDR2 is SQIVND in the germline V gene (reference sequence). The ends were cut back, 5 bases at V and 7 bases at J, with 14 bases in the middle. This CDR3 has 13 residues. For the CDR3, the DNA is TGTGCCAGTAGTCCCCTTGGGGTTGCTGGCTACACCTTC. It codes for CASSPLGVAGYTF. Together with reference TRBV19 and TRBJ1-2, the CDR3 gives the full variable domain: DGGITQSPKYLFRKEGQNVTLSCEQNLNHDAMYWYRQDPGQGLRLIYYSQIVNDFQKGDIAEGYSVSREKKESFPLTVTSAQKNPTAFYLCASSPLGVAGYTFGSGTRLTVV.

V and J are TRBV10-3 and TRBJ2-3, with 12 positions matching TRBD2. Looked up from germline, CDR1 is ENHRY and CDR2 is SYGVKD. This CDR3 has 14 amino acids. V gave up 10 bases and J gave up 6 bases; unmatched junction bases: 8. The CDR3 DNA reads TGTGCCACCTTGTCGACTAGCGGGAGCGATACGCAGTATTTT. This gives the protein CATLSTSGSDTQYF.

The CDR3 coding sequence is TGCAGCGTCAAAGGACAGGGGATCGGGGAGCAGTACTTC. Protein product: CSVKGQGIGEQYF. The J gene is TRBJ2-7, the V gene TRBV29-1, with 9 bases that match TRBD1. V dropped 6 bases and J dropped 7; count of bases not matched to a gene: 10. The CDR3 extends over 13 amino acids. Germline V gene data show CDR1 as SQVTM and CDR2 as ANQGSEA.